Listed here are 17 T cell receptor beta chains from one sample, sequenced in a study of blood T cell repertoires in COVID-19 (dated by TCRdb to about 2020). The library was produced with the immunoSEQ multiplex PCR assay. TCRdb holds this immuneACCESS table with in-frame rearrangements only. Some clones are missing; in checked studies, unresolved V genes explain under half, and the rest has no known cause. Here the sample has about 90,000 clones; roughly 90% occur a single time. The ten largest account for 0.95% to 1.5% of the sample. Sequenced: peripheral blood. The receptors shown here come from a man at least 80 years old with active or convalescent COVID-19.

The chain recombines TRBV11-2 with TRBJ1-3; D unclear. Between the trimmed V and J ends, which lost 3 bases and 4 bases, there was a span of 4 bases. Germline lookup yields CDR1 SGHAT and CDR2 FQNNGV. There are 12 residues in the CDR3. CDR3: CASSLRGNTIYF. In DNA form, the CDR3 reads TGTGCCAGCAGCTTGCGGGGAAACACCATATATTTT.

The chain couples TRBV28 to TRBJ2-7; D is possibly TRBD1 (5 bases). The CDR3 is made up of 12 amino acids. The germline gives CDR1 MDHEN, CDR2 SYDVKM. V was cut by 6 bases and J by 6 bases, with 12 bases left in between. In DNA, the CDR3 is TGTGCCAGCAGGGCCCAGGGTGGCGAGCAGTACTTC. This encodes CASRAQGGEQYF.

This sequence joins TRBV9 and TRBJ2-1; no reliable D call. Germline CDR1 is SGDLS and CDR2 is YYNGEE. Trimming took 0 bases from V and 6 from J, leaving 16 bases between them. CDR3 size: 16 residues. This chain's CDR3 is CASSVGAALSPNEQFF. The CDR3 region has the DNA TGTGCCAGCAGCGTAGGGGCAGCTTTGTCTCCCAATGAGCAGTTCTTC.

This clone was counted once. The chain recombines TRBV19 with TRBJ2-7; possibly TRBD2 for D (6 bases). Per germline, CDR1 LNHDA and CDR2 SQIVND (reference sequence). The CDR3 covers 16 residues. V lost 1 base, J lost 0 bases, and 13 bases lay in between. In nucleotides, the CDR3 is TGTGCCAGTAGTATAGCGGTGGGACTCCTCTCCTACGAGCAGTACTTC. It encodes CASSIAVGLLSYEQYF.

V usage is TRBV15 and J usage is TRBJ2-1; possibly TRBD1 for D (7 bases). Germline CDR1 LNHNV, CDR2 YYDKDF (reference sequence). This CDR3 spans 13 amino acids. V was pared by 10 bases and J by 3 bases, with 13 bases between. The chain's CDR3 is CAISGGLYNEQFF. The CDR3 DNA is TGTGCCATTTCAGGGGGACTCTACAATGAGCAGTTCTTC. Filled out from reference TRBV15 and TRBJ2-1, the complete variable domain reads DAMVIQNPRYQVTQFGKPVTLSCSQTLNHNVMYWYQQKSSQAPKLLFHYYDKDFNNEADTPDNFQSRRPNTSFCFLDIRSPGLGDTAMYLCAISGGLYNEQFFGPGTRLTVL.

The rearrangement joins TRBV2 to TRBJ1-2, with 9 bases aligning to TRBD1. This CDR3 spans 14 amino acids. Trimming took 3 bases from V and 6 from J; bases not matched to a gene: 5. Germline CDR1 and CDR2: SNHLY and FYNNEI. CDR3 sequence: CASSEGTGSDGYTF. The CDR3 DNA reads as TGTGCCAGCAGTGAGGGGACAGGGTCGGATGGCTACACCTTC.

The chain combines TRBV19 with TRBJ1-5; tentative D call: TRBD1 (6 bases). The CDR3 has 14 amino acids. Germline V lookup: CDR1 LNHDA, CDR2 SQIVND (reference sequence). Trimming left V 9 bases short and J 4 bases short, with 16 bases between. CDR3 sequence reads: CASGRDTLNQPQHF. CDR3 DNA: TGTGCCAGCGGCCGGGACACCCTAAATCAGCCCCAGCATTTT.

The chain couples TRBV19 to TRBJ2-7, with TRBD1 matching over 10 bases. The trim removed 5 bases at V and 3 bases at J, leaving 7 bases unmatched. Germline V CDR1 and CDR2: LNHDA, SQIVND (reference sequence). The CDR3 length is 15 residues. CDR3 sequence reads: CASSLRQGAYYEQYF. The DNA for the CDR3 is TGTGCCAGTAGTCTGCGACAGGGGGCCTACTACGAGCAGTACTTC.

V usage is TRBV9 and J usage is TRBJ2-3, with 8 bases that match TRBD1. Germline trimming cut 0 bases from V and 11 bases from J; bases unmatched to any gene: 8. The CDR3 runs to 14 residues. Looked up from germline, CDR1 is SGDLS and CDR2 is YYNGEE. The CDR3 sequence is CASSVGLDRVWQYF. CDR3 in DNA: TGTGCCAGCAGCGTAGGTCTGGACAGGGTCTGGCAGTATTTT.

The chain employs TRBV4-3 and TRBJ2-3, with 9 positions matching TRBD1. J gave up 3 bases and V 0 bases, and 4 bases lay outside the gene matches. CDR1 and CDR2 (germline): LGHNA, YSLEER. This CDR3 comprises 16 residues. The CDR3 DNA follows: TGCGCCAGCAGCCAAGAAGGGACAGGGCCGACAGATACGCAGTATTTT. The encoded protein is CASSQEGTGPTDTQYF.

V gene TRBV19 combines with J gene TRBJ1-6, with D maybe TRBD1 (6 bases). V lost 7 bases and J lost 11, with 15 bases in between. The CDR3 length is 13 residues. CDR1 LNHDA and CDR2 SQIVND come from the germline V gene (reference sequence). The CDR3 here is CASTPWGQPPLHF. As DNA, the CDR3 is TGTGCCAGTACCCCTTGGGGGCAGCCACCCCTCCACTTT.

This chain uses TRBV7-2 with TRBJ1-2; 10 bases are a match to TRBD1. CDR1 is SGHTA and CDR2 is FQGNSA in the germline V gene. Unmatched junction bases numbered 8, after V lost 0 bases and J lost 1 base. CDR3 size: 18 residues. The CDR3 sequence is CASSLAPGQGNFNYGYTF. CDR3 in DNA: TGTGCCAGCAGCTTAGCTCCGGGACAGGGGAACTTTAACTATGGCTACACCTTC.

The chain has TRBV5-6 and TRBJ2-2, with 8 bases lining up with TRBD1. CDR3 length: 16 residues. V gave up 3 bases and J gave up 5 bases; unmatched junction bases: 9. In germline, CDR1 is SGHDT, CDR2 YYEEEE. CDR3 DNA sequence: TGTGCCAGCAGCTCTATATACTACAGGGGGACCGGGGAGCTGTTTTTT. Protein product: CASSSIYYRGTGELFF.

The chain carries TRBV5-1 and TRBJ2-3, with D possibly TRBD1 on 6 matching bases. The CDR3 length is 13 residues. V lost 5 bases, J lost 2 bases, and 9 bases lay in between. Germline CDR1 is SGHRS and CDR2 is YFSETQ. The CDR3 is CASRQGITDTQYF. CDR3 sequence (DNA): TGCGCCAGCAGACAGGGTATCACAGATACGCAGTATTTT.

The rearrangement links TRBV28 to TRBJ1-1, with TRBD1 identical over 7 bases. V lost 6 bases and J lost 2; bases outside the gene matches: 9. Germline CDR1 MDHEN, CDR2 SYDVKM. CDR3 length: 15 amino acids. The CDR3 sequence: CASSPQDRENTEAFF. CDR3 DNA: TGTGCCAGCAGCCCGCAAGACAGGGAAAACACTGAAGCTTTCTTT.

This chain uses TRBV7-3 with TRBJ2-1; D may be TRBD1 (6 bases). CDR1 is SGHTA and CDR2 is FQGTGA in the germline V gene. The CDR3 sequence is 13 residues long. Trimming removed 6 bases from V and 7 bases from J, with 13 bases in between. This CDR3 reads CASRIQGWNEQFF. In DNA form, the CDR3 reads TGTGCCAGCAGAATACAGGGTTGGAATGAGCAGTTCTTC.

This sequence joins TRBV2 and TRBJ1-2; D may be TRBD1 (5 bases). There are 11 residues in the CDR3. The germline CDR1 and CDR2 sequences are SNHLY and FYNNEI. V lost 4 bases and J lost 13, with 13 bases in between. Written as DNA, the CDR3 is TGTGCCAGCAGTGGACAGTCGATTTCCACCTTC. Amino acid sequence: CASSGQSISTF.